The present TCR beta chain was sequenced within a study of CD8 T cells in Susac syndrome. Broader study findings: An acknowledgment was made by the study that its TCR sequencing and HLA analysis involved relatively few individuals.

With respect to this clonotype: Its cognate antigen is unknown.

Deletions cut 2 bases from V and 9 bases from J, with 7 bases between. The germline V gene encodes CDR1 MDHEN and CDR2 SYDVKM. The CDR3 totals 11 residues. With random hexamers, reverse transcription was performed on roughly 0.45 to 1 ug of RNA. Amplification of TCR beta CDR3 spanned 54 Vbeta and 13 Jbeta via immunoSEQ multiplex PCR. TCRdb passed the immunoSEQ multiplex PCR reads through MiXCR, listing each CDR3 protein once. The table has 170,000 or so distinct CDR3 sequences, 93% seen once. Sequencing was done on a sample of CD4+ T cells from PBMCs. This chain connects TRBV28 to TRBJ1-1, with D unclear. The TCR comes from a human donor with multiple sclerosis. The CDR3 DNA reads TGTGCCAGCAGTTTACGGATAAAAGCTTTCTTT. The encoded protein is CASSLRIKAFF.